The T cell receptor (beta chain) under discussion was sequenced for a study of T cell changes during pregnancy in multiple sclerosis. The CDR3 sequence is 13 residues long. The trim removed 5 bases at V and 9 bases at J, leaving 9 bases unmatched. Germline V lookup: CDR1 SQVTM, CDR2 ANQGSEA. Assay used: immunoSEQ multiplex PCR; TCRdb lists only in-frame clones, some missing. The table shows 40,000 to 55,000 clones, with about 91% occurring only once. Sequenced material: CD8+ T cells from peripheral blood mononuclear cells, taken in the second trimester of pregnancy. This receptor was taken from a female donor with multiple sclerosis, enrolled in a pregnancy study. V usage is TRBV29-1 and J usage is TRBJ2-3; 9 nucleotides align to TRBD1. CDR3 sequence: CSVHPGTGTTQYF. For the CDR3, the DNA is TGCAGCGTTCATCCCGGGACAGGGACGACGCAGTATTTT.